This T cell receptor beta chain was captured by sequencing in a study of cytotoxic CD8 clonotypes in ibrutinib-treated CLL. Study-wide points: While tracking circulating CD8+ T-cell counts, baseline clonality exceeded that of age-matched healthy donors. Clonality rose at ibrutinib response, held steady in sustained remission, and fell toward baseline at progression. Sampling time points were not equivalent between sustained-remission and progressing patients.

Roughly 1.8 micrograms of genomic DNA came from cryopreserved PBMCs for TCR beta libraries. From germline, CDR1 is LNHDA and CDR2 SQIVND (reference sequence). V was clipped by 5 bases and J by 2 bases, with 9 bases between them. The CDR3 extends over 13 amino acids. This clone was observed a few times. Its target is unknown. Measured with immunoSEQ multiplex PCR; TCRdb has only the in-frame clones, and not every one. The sample lists about 130,000 clones; 75% to 85% were seen once. This sequence joins TRBV19 and TRBJ1-1; no definite D call. The receptor comes from a human donor with chronic lymphocytic leukemia. Sample: PBMCs, taken after 12 months of ibrutinib treatment. The CDR3 DNA follows: TGTGCCAGTAGTTTCGGTTTAAACACTGAAGCTTTCTTT. Protein: CASSFGLNTEAFF. The whole variable domain, remainder taken from reference TRBV19 and TRBJ1-1, is DGGITQSPKYLFRKEGQNVTLSCEQNLNHDAMYWYRQDPGQGLRLIYYSQIVNDFQKGDIAEGYSVSREKKESFPLTVTSAQKNPTAFYLCASSFGLNTEAFFGQGTRLTVV.